These 5 T cell receptor beta chains were sequenced from one sample in a study of T cell repertoires in cytomegalovirus infection. One entry per CDR3 protein, called by TCRdb with MiXCR from the reads. The sample lists some 350,000 distinct CDR3 sequences, around a third occurring once. Antigen specificity for these receptors is unknown. Sequencing was performed on cultured PBMCs, taken from culture after CMV antigen stimulation. These receptors were collected from a human donor in good health (CMV status not recorded). Some clones in this sample may be carry-over from other donors' samples.

The V and J genes are TRBV4-3 and TRBJ2-1; 14 nucleotides align to TRBD2. Looked up from germline, CDR1 is LGHNA and CDR2 is YSLEER. V gave up 3 bases and J gave up 15 bases; unmatched junction bases: 13. The CDR3 runs 16 residues. This chain's CDR3 is CASSHAATSGRAAVFF. The CDR3 DNA follows: TGCGCCAGCAGCCACGCGGCGACTAGCGGGAGGGCCGCAGTGTTCTTC.

The rearrangement uses TRBV10-1 and TRBJ2-7, with 9 bases fitting TRBD1. Germline CDR1 is WNHNN and CDR2 is SYGVQD (reference sequence). CDR3 length: 16 residues. V dropped 7 bases and J dropped 0; count of bases not matched to a gene: 10. CDR3 region: CASNRLGTGSSYEQYV. CDR3 DNA: TGCGCCAGCAACCGACTGGGGACAGGGAGCTCCTACGAGCAGTACGTC.

This chain connects TRBV4-3 to TRBJ2-3, with D possibly being TRBD1 (5 bases). Trimming removed 4 bases at V and 6 bases at J, with 14 bases between. CDR1 is LGHNA and CDR2 is YSLEER in the germline V gene. The CDR3 is 14 residues long. The CDR3 reads CASSLHTGVDTQYF. CDR3 DNA sequence: TGCGCCAGCAGCCTTCACACAGGAGTTGATACGCAGTATTTT.

This clonotype was recorded a few times. This chain links TRBV19 with TRBJ2-3, with 7 bases lining up with TRBD2. After removal of 8 bases from V and 0 bases from J, the junction contained 11 bases not matched to a gene. The CDR3 runs 16 residues. Per germline, CDR1 LNHDA and CDR2 SQIVND (reference sequence). CDR3 region: CASRSRASGSTDTQYF. In DNA form, the CDR3 reads TGTGCCAGTCGGAGCCGGGCTAGCGGTAGCACAGATACGCAGTATTTT.

Only one count was recorded for this clonotype. The chain links TRBV20-1 to TRBJ2-1; D may be TRBD1 (5 bases). Germline CDR1 reads DFQATT; CDR2 reads SNEGSKA (reference sequence). Trimming took 3 bases from V and 2 from J, leaving 14 bases between them. The CDR3 has 15 amino acids. CDR3 in amino acids: CSASTGPVTYNEQFF. Here the CDR3 DNA reads TGCAGTGCTAGTACAGGCCCGGTTACCTACAATGAGCAGTTCTTC.